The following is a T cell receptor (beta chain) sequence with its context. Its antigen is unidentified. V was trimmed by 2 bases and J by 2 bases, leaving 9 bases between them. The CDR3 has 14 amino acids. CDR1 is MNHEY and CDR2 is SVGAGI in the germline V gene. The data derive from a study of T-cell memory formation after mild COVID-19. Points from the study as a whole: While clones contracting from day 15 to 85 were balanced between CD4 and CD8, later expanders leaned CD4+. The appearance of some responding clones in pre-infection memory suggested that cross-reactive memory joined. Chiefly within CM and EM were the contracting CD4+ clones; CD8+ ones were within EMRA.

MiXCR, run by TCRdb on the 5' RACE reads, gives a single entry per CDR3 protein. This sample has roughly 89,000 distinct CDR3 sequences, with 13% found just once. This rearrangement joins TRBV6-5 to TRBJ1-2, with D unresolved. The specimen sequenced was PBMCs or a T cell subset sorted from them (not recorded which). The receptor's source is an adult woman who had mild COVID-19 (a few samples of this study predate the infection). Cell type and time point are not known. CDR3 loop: CASSYVVGNYGYTF. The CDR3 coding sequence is TGTGCCAGCAGTTACGTGGTGGGCAACTATGGCTACACCTTC.